A single sample gave rise to the 10 T cell receptor beta chains below, sequenced in a study of T cell repertoires in ileal Crohn's disease. Time point in this sample: neoterminal ileum biopsy at postoperative endoscopy, about 6 months after surgery. Sequencing used immunoSEQ multiplex PCR; TCRdb keeps in-frame clones, though not all of them. This table holds approximately 12,000 clones, around 78% found once. Sample: ileal tissue. The source is an adult with Crohn's disease.

The chain carries TRBV2 and TRBJ1-6; unclear D gene. Per the germline V gene, CDR1 is SNHLY and CDR2 is FYNNEI. The CDR3 is made up of 14 amino acids. The germline V and J ends were trimmed by 5 bases and 8 bases, with 13 bases remaining between them. The CDR3 DNA follows: TGTGCCAGCAGTCCACGCAGGTGGGATTCACCCCTCCACTTT. It translates to CASSPRRWDSPLHF.

The chain recombines TRBV30 with TRBJ2-4; weak D call: TRBD1 (5 bases). The CDR3 has 15 amino acids. CDR1 is GTSNPN, CDR2 SVGIG, per germline (reference sequence). Trimming stripped 5 bases from V and 0 bases from J, with 14 bases between. The CDR3 region has the DNA TGTGCCTGGGCCGCCGCAGGGTTAGCCAAAAACATTCAGTACTTC. Residues: CAWAAAGLAKNIQYF.

The chain carries TRBV10-3 and TRBJ1-6; D may be TRBD1 (5 bases). CDR3 length equals 14 residues. The V end was cut by 4 bases, the J end by 8 bases, with 12 bases between. Germline V gene sequence: CDR1 ENHRY, CDR2 SYGVKD. The CDR3 loop is CAISGRGNDSPLHF. CDR3 nucleotide sequence: TGTGCCATCAGTGGACGGGGGAATGATTCACCCCTCCACTTT.

This clone occurred once. Other DNA sequences within the sample encode an identical CDR3. This rearrangement joins TRBV11-2 to TRBJ2-1, with 16 positions matching TRBD2. This CDR3 has 17 residues. V was pared by 5 bases and J by 2 bases, with 3 bases of the junction left unmatched. The germline V gene encodes CDR1 SGHAT and CDR2 FQNNGV. The CDR3 nucleotides read TGTGCCAGCAGCATCGGGACTAGCGGGGGGGCCTACAATGAGCAGTTCTTC. Amino acids: CASSIGTSGGAYNEQFF.

The chain is built from TRBV5-1 and TRBJ1-3; D unresolved. The germline CDR1 and CDR2 sequences are SGHRS and YFSETQ. The CDR3 is made up of 15 amino acids. The V gene lost 0 bases and the J gene lost 4 bases, with 11 bases spanning the gap. The CDR3, as DNA: TGCGCCAGCAGCTTGGTCACCGGAGAGGGAAACACCATATATTTT. Translation gives CASSLVTGEGNTIYF.

This chain connects TRBV12-5 to TRBJ2-7; D is ambiguous. Germline CDR1 is LGHNT and CDR2 is FRNRAP. CDR3 length: 12 amino acids. Trimming stripped 0 bases from V and 7 bases from J, with 7 bases between. CDR3 bases: TGTGCTAGTGGTTTGGTATGGCGGGAGCAGTACTTC. This encodes CASGLVWREQYF.

The chain joins TRBV5-1 to TRBJ2-7, with TRBD2 identical over 13 bases. Germline CDR1 is SGHRS and CDR2 is YFSETQ. V shed 4 bases, J shed 3 bases, and the junction held 4 bases outside the gene matches. CDR3 size: 15 residues. Here the CDR3 DNA reads TGCGCCAGCAGCCTGGGGACTAGCGGGAACTACGAGCAGTACTTC. It codes for CASSLGTSGNYEQYF. The full variable domain, with the rest looked up from reference TRBV5-1 and TRBJ2-7, is KAGVTQTPRYLIKTRGQQVTLSCSPISGHRSVSWYQQTPGQGLQFLFEYFSETQRNKGNFPGRFSGRQFSNSRSEMNVSTLELGDSALYLCASSLGTSGNYEQYFGPGTRLTVT.

DNA for the CDR3: TGTGCCAGCAGTGAGCTCCCGAAGCCAAGCTCCTACAATGAGCAGTTCTTC. Its translation: CASSELPKPSSYNEQFF. The rearrangement uses TRBV6-1 and TRBJ2-1; D is uncertain. CDR1 and CDR2 from the germline V gene are MNHNS and SASEGT. The CDR3 has 17 amino acids. V shed 3 bases and J shed 0 bases, with 15 bases lying between them.

CDR3 protein: CASSVAQGGLADTQYF. For the CDR3, the DNA is TGTGCCAGCAGCGTAGCTCAGGGAGGGCTGGCAGATACGCAGTATTTT. J is TRBJ2-3 and V is TRBV9; TRBD2 agrees at 7 bases. V lost 0 bases and J lost 4; bases outside the gene matches: 8. Per the germline V gene, CDR1 is SGDLS and CDR2 is YYNGEE. The CDR3 spans 16 residues.

As to this clone: The junction does not match germline at one end; this may be a read error. This chain uses TRBV2 with TRBJ2-2, with D possibly TRBD1 on 5 matching bases. This CDR3 is built from 15 residues. Looked up from germline, CDR1 is SNHLY and CDR2 is FYNNEI. The CDR3 sequence is CASREAQGNTGELFF. Written as DNA, the CDR3 is TGTGCCAGCAGAGAAGCTCAGGGGAACACCGGGGAGCTGTTTTTT.